This T cell receptor beta chain appears in the sequencing data of a study of PD-1 blockade in classical Hodgkin lymphoma. Study-level points and caveats: Relapsed/refractory patients reportedly had the lowest baseline TCR diversity, below newly diagnosed patients, who were below healthy donors. Lower baseline TCR diversity marked trial partial responders and progressors. The CD4+ diversity rise by C4D1 was clearest in complete responders.

Relapse after autologous stem cell transplantation occurred in every patient, and brentuximab vedotin exposure varied. Looked up from germline, CDR1 is LNHDA and CDR2 is SQIVND (reference sequence). The CDR3 sequence is 14 residues long. V lost 5 bases to trimming and J lost 6 bases, with 17 bases between them. For this clone: What it binds is unknown.

TCRdb keeps only in-frame clones here, not all; method: immunoSEQ multiplex PCR. This table holds fewer than 90,000 clones, under 90% found once. This specimen was peripheral blood mononuclear cells (PBMCs), taken at baseline. The chain employs TRBV19 and TRBJ2-7; D may be TRBD1 or TRBD2 (6 bases each). The sequence was obtained from a human donor with classical Hodgkin lymphoma. DNA of the CDR3: TGTGCCAGTAGTTCCCAAGGGGGGACCGGCGAGCAGTACTTC. This translates into CASSSQGGTGEQYF.